One sample yielded the 18 T cell receptor beta chains listed below, sequenced in a study of human T cells and chemical hapten exposure. Unfractionated whole blood served as the source for total RNA extraction. Library preparation tagged each individual cDNA molecule with a unique molecular identifier. From the reads, TCRdb called clonotypes with MiXCR, one entry per CDR3 protein. There are around 120,000 distinct CDR3 sequences in the sample; 8.5% to 9% occur only once, and roughly 1.5% lies in the top ten. The sample comprised whole blood. The receptor set was obtained from a human donor in good health. Some clones in this sample may be carry-over from other donors' samples.

This clonotype was seen many times. The V gene is TRBV12-5, the J gene TRBJ2-2; 7 positions match TRBD2. The junction had 7 bases not matched to a gene; V was cut back by 4 bases and J by 2 bases. Germline V gene lookup returns CDR1 LGHNT and CDR2 FRNRAP. The CDR3 runs 16 residues. In nucleotides, the CDR3 is TGTGCTAGTGGTTCGAAAGCGGGGCCAAACACCGGGGAGCTGTTTTTT. Translation gives CASGSKAGPNTGELFF.

There are many counts of this clonotype. For the CDR3, the DNA is TGTGCCAGCAGCTCCCGACAGGGGCGAGGTGGCCAAGAGACCCAGTACTTC. Its protein is CASSSRQGRGGQETQYF. The gene calls are TRBV7-7 and TRBJ2-5; 8 nucleotides line up with TRBD1. With V trimmed by 4 bases and J by 1 base, 11 bases remained unmatched. CDR3 length: 17 residues. Germline CDR1 is SSHAT and CDR2 is FNYEAQ (reference sequence).

The CDR3 is CATSPRGSGDTQYF. Here the CDR3 DNA reads TGTGCCACCAGCCCGAGGGGGAGTGGGGATACGCAGTATTTT. The rearrangement joins TRBV24-1 to TRBJ2-3, with a tentative D call TRBD1 (6 bases). The CDR3 runs to 14 residues. Trimming took 7 bases from V and 6 from J, leaving 16 bases between them. Germline lookup yields CDR1 KGHDR and CDR2 SFDVKD.

This clonotype was recorded many times. The rearrangement uses TRBV19 and TRBJ2-1, with TRBD2 matching over 9 bases. Trimming removed 3 bases from V and 8 bases from J; junction bases left unmatched: 8. This CDR3 has 15 residues. CDR1 and CDR2 (germline): LNHDA, SQIVND (reference sequence). The CDR3 loop reads CASSIGAGGPHEQFF. In DNA, the CDR3 is TGTGCCAGTAGTATCGGAGCGGGAGGCCCCCATGAGCAGTTCTTC.

This clonotype turned up a few times. This chain links TRBV5-5 with TRBJ1-2; D is ambiguous. The CDR3 is 15 residues long. Looked up from germline, CDR1 is SGHKS and CDR2 is YYEKEE (reference sequence). V was pared by 0 bases and J by 5 bases, with 14 bases between. The CDR3: CASSLVQVAVYGYTF. CDR3 coding DNA: TGTGCCAGCAGCTTGGTCCAGGTTGCAGTGTATGGCTACACCTTC.

This chain joins TRBV10-3 and TRBJ2-7; TRBD2 matches 8 bases. The J segment lost 0 bases and the V segment lost 6 bases, leaving 4 bases of the junction unmatched. The CDR3 runs 14 residues. Germline V gives CDR1 ENHRY, CDR2 SYGVKD. CDR3 amino acids: CAIRVTSDSYEQYF. In nucleotides, the CDR3 is TGTGCCATCAGAGTGACTAGCGACTCCTACGAGCAGTACTTC.

This clonotype has more than one count but fewer than ten. The chain has TRBV21-1 and TRBJ2-7; TRBD1 reflects the table's D call only, with no check against the DNA. TRBV21-1 is labeled a pseudogene. The CDR3 runs to 16 residues. The CDR3 sequence: CASSKGQGAISYEQYF. DNA of the CDR3: TGTGCCAGCAGCAAAGGTCAGGGGGCGATATCCTACGAGCAGTACTTC.

Ten or more counts support this clonotype. The chain combines TRBV27 with TRBJ2-1; D might be TRBD1 or TRBD2, each matching 7 bases. V was pared by 3 bases and J by 4 bases, with 13 bases between. Germline V gives CDR1 MNHEY, CDR2 SMNVEV (reference sequence). The CDR3 sequence is 15 residues long. The CDR3 sequence: CASSFSGGEYNEQFF. The CDR3 coding sequence is TGTGCCAGCAGTTTTTCAGGGGGGGAATACAATGAGCAGTTCTTC.

Ten or more counts support this clonotype. One junction end disagrees with the germline gene, perhaps due to a read error. This chain's CDR3 is CACREQGYEQYF. In DNA, the CDR3 is TGTGCCTGCAGGGAGCAGGGCTACGAGCAGTACTTC. The rearrangement uses TRBV6-6 and TRBJ2-7, with D perhaps being TRBD1 or TRBD2 (5 bases each). Germline assignment: CDR1 MNHNY and CDR2 SVGAGI (reference sequence). This CDR3 is built from 12 residues.

The V gene is TRBV19, the J gene TRBJ2-7; 12 bases agree with TRBD1. CDR3 length: 15 residues. Per germline, CDR1 LNHDA and CDR2 SQIVND (reference sequence). V lost 5 bases, J lost 5 bases, and 7 bases stayed unmatched. The CDR3 loop reads CASSSLGQGAHEQYF. The CDR3 DNA is TGTGCCAGTAGTTCCTTGGGACAGGGGGCCCACGAGCAGTACTTC.

Ten or more counts support this clonotype. The rearrangement links TRBV6-2 or TRBV6-3 to TRBJ1-5; 7 bases map to TRBD1. From germline, CDR1 is MNHEY and CDR2 SVGEGT. The CDR3 totals 16 residues. The junction had 7 bases not matched to a gene; V was cut back by 0 bases and J by 5 bases. The CDR3 here is CASSYSGGQWDQPQHF. For the CDR3, the DNA is TGTGCCAGCAGTTACTCAGGGGGACAGTGGGATCAGCCCCAGCATTTT.

This clonotype appeared a single time. The chain links TRBV12-3 or TRBV12-4 to TRBJ1-2, with 10 nucleotides matching TRBD1. V shed 5 bases and J 6 bases; nucleotides not matched to a gene: 6. This CDR3 region has 14 residues. For the CDR3, the DNA is TGTGCCAGCAGTCCTAGACAGGGGGCAAATGGCTACACCTTC. Its protein product is CASSPRQGANGYTF.

This chain joins TRBV6-5 and TRBJ1-5; D remains ambiguous. The V end lost 9 bases, the J end lost 10 bases, and 7 bases lay between the germline ends. CDR3 size: 9 residues. The V gene's germline CDR1 is MNHEY and CDR2 SVGAGI. CDR3 protein: CASGEPQHF. The CDR3 nucleotides read TGTGCCAGTGGGGAACCCCAGCATTTT.

This clonotype has only a few counts. Written as DNA, the CDR3 is TGTGCCAGCAGCCCGGGACTAGCAGGGCAGTTCTTC. Translating it yields CASSPGLAGQFF. This chain connects TRBV7-9 to TRBJ2-1, with 9 nucleotides matching TRBD2. Germline CDR1 reads SEHNR; CDR2 reads FQNEAQ (reference sequence). This CDR3 contains 12 residues. V dropped 5 bases and J dropped 12; count of bases not matched to a gene: 5.

This clonotype showed up just a few times. The chain links TRBV11-1 to TRBJ2-2; perhaps TRBD2 as D (6 bases). Germline CDR1 and CDR2: SGHAT and FQDESV (reference sequence). V was shortened by 2 bases and J by 6 bases, with 16 bases between the two germline ends. This CDR3 comprises 16 residues. The CDR3 region is CASSLTARREPGELFF. The CDR3 nucleotides read TGTGCCAGCAGCTTAACCGCGCGGAGGGAACCCGGGGAGCTGTTTTTT.

In this sample, this clonotype turned up many times. This sequence joins TRBV7-2 and TRBJ1-2, with 7 bases aligning to TRBD1. V lost 7 bases and J lost 7; bases outside the gene matches: 9. The germline CDR1 and CDR2 sequences are SGHTA and FQGNSA. The CDR3 is made up of 13 amino acids. The CDR3 DNA is TGTGCCAGCACCTTTACAGGGGCGGGTGGCTACACCTTC. Residues: CASTFTGAGGYTF. The complete variable domain, with remaining parts taken from reference TRBV7-2 and TRBJ1-2, reads GAGVSQSPSNKVTEKGKDVELRCDPISGHTALYWYRQSLGQGLEFLIYFQGNSAPDKSGLPSDRFSAERTGGSVSTLTIQRTQQEDSAVYLCASTFTGAGGYTFGSGTRLTVV.

A word on this clonotype: A much larger clone lies a single base off, so this may be a read error. This sequence joins TRBV6-2 or TRBV6-3 and TRBJ1-1; D gene unclear. This CDR3 is 15 amino acids long. Germline-derived CDR1 and CDR2 are MNHEY and SVGEGT. The CDR3 sequence: CASSYSGLADTEALF. The CDR3 bases are TGTGCCAGCAGTTACTCAGGGCTGGCCGACACTGAAGCTTTGTTT.

The chain carries TRBV10-3 and TRBJ2-5, with D perhaps assigned TRBD1 or TRBD2 (5 bases each). The CDR3 runs 14 residues. V was shortened by 0 bases and J by 1 base, with 6 bases between the two germline ends. Germline loops: CDR1 ENHRY, CDR2 SYGVKD. CDR3 amino acids: CAISESRGQETQYF. DNA for the CDR3: TGTGCCATCAGTGAGTCGAGGGGCCAAGAGACCCAGTACTTC.